These 14 T cell receptor beta chains were sequenced from one sample in a study of shared clonotypes between healthy human individuals. As defined, naive CD8 cells were CD45RO-negative and positively selected for CCR7, with terminally differentiated effector memory CD45RA+ cells excluded. TCRdb's table, derived via immunoSEQ multiplex PCR, lists solely in-frame clones and lacks some. The sample has millions of clones; 93% are singletons. The sample taken for sequencing was naive CD8+ T cells from PBMCs. All receptors come from a young man in good health. Some clones in this sample may be carry-over from other donors' samples.

The chain links TRBV19 to TRBJ1-5; D might be TRBD1 (6 bases). CDR3 length equals 16 residues. In germline, CDR1 is LNHDA, CDR2 SQIVND (reference sequence). The V end lost 3 bases, the J end lost 3 bases, and 15 bases lay between the germline ends. CDR3 nucleotide sequence: TGTGCCAGTAGTATTTCCGGGACAAGAAACAATCAGCCCCAGCATTTT. This gives the protein CASSISGTRNNQPQHF.

The V and J genes are TRBV6-5 and TRBJ2-3, with D maybe TRBD2 (6 bases). This CDR3 contains 16 residues. V was trimmed by 2 bases and J by 0 bases, leaving 12 bases between them. Germline lookup yields CDR1 MNHEY and CDR2 SVGAGI. The CDR3 reads CASSYVADDSTDTQYF. The CDR3 DNA reads TGTGCCAGCAGTTACGTAGCGGATGATAGCACAGATACGCAGTATTTT.

The rearrangement joins TRBV2 to TRBJ2-3; 8 nucleotides match TRBD1. Trimming at V came to 7 bases and at J to 4 bases, leaving 13 bases not matched to a gene. From germline, CDR1 is SNHLY and CDR2 FYNNEI. The CDR3 extends over 16 amino acids. CDR3 sequence reads: CASTDPIKTGADTQYF. The DNA for the CDR3 is TGTGCCAGCACCGATCCAATTAAGACAGGGGCAGATACGCAGTATTTT.

The chain is built from TRBV14 and TRBJ2-2; D is unclear. Trimming cost V 0 bases and J 11 bases, with 19 bases left between them. Germline assignment: CDR1 SGHDN and CDR2 FVKESK. This CDR3 is built from 16 residues. CDR3 sequence: CASSQDKRVALPELFF. CDR3 nucleotides: TGTGCCAGCAGCCAAGATAAAAGGGTGGCCCTACCCGAGCTGTTTTTT.

The chain uses TRBV7-9 and TRBJ1-5; D is possibly TRBD1 (6 bases). V lost 2 bases and J lost 2, with 13 bases in between. CDR3 size: 16 residues. Germline CDR1 and CDR2: SEHNR and FQNEAQ (reference sequence). CDR3 DNA sequence: TGTGCCAGCAGCTTAAGTGGACAGTGGGGCAATCAGCCCCAGCATTTT. This translates into CASSLSGQWGNQPQHF.

This sequence joins TRBV10-3 and TRBJ2-5; 8 positions agree with TRBD1. The V segment lost 3 bases and the J segment 1 base; nucleotides outside the gene matches: 7. Germline CDR1 ENHRY, CDR2 SYGVKD. The CDR3 runs 16 residues. The CDR3, as DNA: TGTGCCATCAGTGACCTCCGGGACAGGAGCCAAGAGACCCAGTACTTC. This gives the protein CAISDLRDRSQETQYF.

The chain joins TRBV7-9 to TRBJ2-1, with 9 bases fitting TRBD2. V dropped 3 bases and J dropped 6; count of bases not matched to a gene: 6. The CDR3 contains 15 residues. Germline-derived CDR1 and CDR2 are SEHNR and FQNEAQ (reference sequence). CDR3 sequence (DNA): TGTGCCAGCAGCTTTCAAACTAGCGGGCGCAATGAGCAGTTCTTC. This encodes CASSFQTSGRNEQFF. Looking up the rest from reference TRBV7-9 and TRBJ2-1 gives the full variable domain: DTGVSQNPRHKITKRGQNVTFRCDPISEHNRLYWYRQTLGQGPEFLTYFQNEAQLEKSRLLSDRFSAERPKGSFSTLEIQRTEQGDSAMYLCASSFQTSGRNEQFFGPGTRLTVL.

The chain carries TRBV6-1 and TRBJ2-1, with a possible D match to TRBD1 (6 bases). The CDR3 is 13 amino acids. Between the trimmed V and J ends, which lost 5 bases and 6 bases, there was a span of 11 bases. CDR1 is MNHNS, CDR2 SASEGT, per germline. CDR3 nucleotides: TGTGCCAGCAGTTCCACAGGGCGCAATGAGCAGTTCTTC. This gives the protein CASSSTGRNEQFF.

On this clone itself: This may stem from a read error, because a much larger clone lies one nucleotide away. This chain joins TRBV11-2 and TRBJ2-2; D is undetermined. With 6 bases removed from V and 2 bases from J, the gap between germline ends came to 4 bases. From germline, CDR1 is SGHAT and CDR2 FQNNGV. There are 12 residues in the CDR3. The CDR3 DNA reads as TGTGCCAGCAGGGTAAACACCGGGGAGCTGTTTTTT. The encoded protein is CASRVNTGELFF.

The V call is TRBV4-3, the J call TRBJ2-2, with D hard to call. Looked up from germline, CDR1 is LGHNA and CDR2 is YSLEER. Trimming pared 0 bases from V and 0 bases from J, leaving 5 bases between. This CDR3 has 15 amino acids. The CDR3, as DNA: TGCGCCAGCAGCCAAGACGGCTCGAACACCGGGGAGCTGTTTTTT. The encoded protein is CASSQDGSNTGELFF.

This rearrangement joins TRBV29-1 to TRBJ2-7; D is ambiguous. This CDR3 comprises 12 residues. Germline values: CDR1 SQVTM, CDR2 ANQGSEA. The V gene lost 7 bases and the J gene lost 2 bases, with 12 bases spanning the gap. CDR3 protein: CSGAESPYEQYF. The DNA for the CDR3 is TGCAGCGGGGCTGAATCGCCCTACGAGCAGTACTTC.

The gene calls are TRBV4-2 and TRBJ2-2; no definite D call. Between the trimmed V and J ends, which lost 0 bases and 4 bases, there was a span of 9 bases. CDR3 length: 15 residues. Germline CDR1 is LGHNA and CDR2 is YNFKEQ. DNA for the CDR3: TGTGCCAGCAGCCAAGATTACTCTCTCACCGGGGAGCTGTTTTTT. Its protein product is CASSQDYSLTGELFF.

V is TRBV13 and J is TRBJ2-7, with 7 nucleotides matching TRBD2. This CDR3 has 15 amino acids. In germline, CDR1 is PRHDT, CDR2 FYEKMQ (reference sequence). Losses at the gene ends were 0 bases for V and 2 bases for J; bases not matched to a gene: 4. CDR3 in DNA: TGTGCCAGCAGCTTAGGTCGCGGGGGAGCCTACGAGCAGTACTTC. This codes for CASSLGRGGAYEQYF.

This clone was picked up one time. This chain connects TRBV5-1 to TRBJ2-3; D might be TRBD1 or TRBD2, each matching 5 bases. The CDR3 covers 15 residues. Looked up from germline, CDR1 is SGHRS and CDR2 is YFSETQ. V gave up 0 bases and J gave up 1 base, with 9 bases separating them. DNA for the CDR3: TGCGCCAGCAGCTTGGGGGACCCGGGCACAGATACGCAGTATTTT. It specifies CASSLGDPGTDTQYF.